This TCR beta chain was captured in a study of blood T cell repertoires in COVID-19. The V end lost 4 bases, the J end lost 0 bases, and 7 bases lay between the germline ends. CDR3 length: 14 amino acids. Germline-derived CDR1 and CDR2 are SGHDN and FVKESK. TCRdb's table, derived via immunoSEQ multiplex PCR, lists solely in-frame clones and lacks some. The data contain 120,000 to 150,000 clones, 85% of them seen just once; the ten biggest clones take up 2.5% to 3%. The receptor comes from a man aged 45-60 years with acute or convalescent COVID-19. Sequences were obtained from peripheral blood. The chain employs TRBV14 and TRBJ1-5; D gene ambiguous. Here the CDR3 reads CASSLSYSNQPQHF. Here the CDR3 DNA reads TGTGCCAGCAGCCTATCTTATAGCAATCAGCCCCAGCATTTT.